This T cell receptor (beta chain) appears in the sequencing data of a study of blood T cells in healthy people across ages. Study findings and constraints: Across the age range, TCR beta diversity per million T cells fell in a roughly linear way. Nothing was known about donor CMV status, and this possibly confounded expanded clonotype changes.

With respect to this clonotype: Its antigen is currently unknown.

With a J-beta primer mix and a sample-barcoded 5' primer, a second PCR ran about 7 to 11 cycles. A 12-random-nucleotide template-switch adaptor tagged each cDNA molecule. TCRdb re-derived calls from the 5' RACE reads in MiXCR, one entry per CDR3 protein. The repertoire includes around 690,000 distinct CDR3 sequences, 58% of them detected once, and around 37% sits in the top ten. Isolation of PBMCs gave at least 6 million cells per sample. The CDR3 covers 14 residues. The V gene end was trimmed by 5 bases and the J gene end by 5 bases; junction bases not matched to a gene: 8. Germline V gives CDR1 SEHNR, CDR2 FQNEAQ (reference sequence).

This chain connects TRBV7-9 to TRBJ1-2; 7 bases map to TRBD1. Sequenced material: blood. This clonotype was obtained from a man aged 55 to 70 in good health. CDR3 amino acids: CASSPGQDPYGYTF. CDR3 bases: TGTGCCAGCAGCCCAGGACAGGATCCTTATGGCTACACCTTC.